The 27 T cell receptor beta chains given below trace back to one sample, sequenced in a study of T cell responses to AZD1222 COVID-19 vaccine. The assay was immunoSEQ multiplex PCR, and TCRdb's table has in-frame clones only and misses some. The table records 130,000 to 150,000 clones, 70% to 90% of them present only once. Sequenced here: peripheral blood, sampled 28 days after the second AZD1222 dose. All receptors come from an adult who received the AZD1222 COVID-19 vaccine.

J is TRBJ1-2 and V is TRBV5-6; D ambiguous. There are 15 residues in the CDR3. Germline lookup yields CDR1 SGHDT and CDR2 YYEEEE. V lost 1 base and J 5 bases, leaving 15 bases between the germline ends. Written as DNA, the CDR3 is TGTGCCAGCAGCTTGTCGGGCGCGGGTACTTATGGCTACACCTTC. Its translation: CASSLSGAGTYGYTF.

The gene calls are TRBV9 and TRBJ1-2; D remains unclear. CDR1 is SGDLS, CDR2 YYNGEE, per germline. The length of the CDR3 is 12 residues. The V end lost 0 bases, the J end lost 4 bases, and 4 bases lay between the germline ends. CDR3 loop: CASSVARYGYTF. The CDR3 nucleotides are TGTGCCAGCAGCGTAGCACGCTATGGCTACACCTTC.

This clone is a singleton in its sample. The V and J genes are TRBV27 and TRBJ2-3; D is unclear. In germline, CDR1 is MNHEY, CDR2 SMNVEV (reference sequence). V gave up 4 bases and J gave up 6 bases, with 8 bases separating them. The CDR3 sequence is 12 residues long. DNA for the CDR3: TGTGCCAGCAGTTGGATCGGGGATACGCAGTATTTT. This gives the protein CASSWIGDTQYF.

This clone occurred once. This rearrangement joins TRBV18 to TRBJ1-5; 8 positions agree with TRBD1. The germline V gene encodes CDR1 KGHSH and CDR2 LQKENI. V was pared by 4 bases and J by 7 bases, with 6 bases of the junction left unmatched. The CDR3 has 14 residues. The CDR3 bases are TGTGCCAGCTCACAAGGACAGGGAGGGCAGCCCCAGCATTTT. It codes for CASSQGQGGQPQHF.

The chain couples TRBV7-9 to TRBJ2-2; TRBD2 matches 7 bases. Looked up from germline, CDR1 is SEHNR and CDR2 is FQNEAQ (reference sequence). V lost 5 bases to trimming and J lost 0 bases; unmatched junction nucleotides: 9. This CDR3 has 17 residues. The CDR3 sequence: CASSQSLAVTNTGELFF. CDR3 nucleotide sequence: TGTGCCAGCAGCCAATCTCTAGCGGTTACGAACACCGGGGAGCTGTTTTTT.

The V gene is TRBV4-1, the J gene TRBJ2-1, with 13 bases lining up with TRBD2. From germline, CDR1 is MGHRA and CDR2 YSYEKL. The CDR3 runs to 15 residues. J was trimmed by 6 bases and V by 8 bases; bases with no gene match: 7. CDR3 region: CASGLTSGRPNEQFF. The CDR3 coding sequence is TGCGCCAGCGGATTGACTAGCGGGAGGCCCAATGAGCAGTTCTTC.

The chain has TRBV19 and TRBJ2-3; no firm D call. From germline, CDR1 is LNHDA and CDR2 SQIVND (reference sequence). The CDR3 runs 12 residues. V was clipped by 6 bases and J by 5 bases, with 9 bases between them. CDR3 nucleotides: TGTGCCAGTAGCCATGTCAGAGATACGCAGTATTTT. This codes for CASSHVRDTQYF.

This clone was found a few times. This CDR3 is CASAGRDQETQYF. The CDR3 DNA is TGTGCCAGCGCGGGACGAGACCAAGAGACCCAGTACTTC. This rearrangement joins TRBV2 to TRBJ2-5; D possibly corresponds to TRBD2 (6 bases). The CDR3 length is 13 residues. V gave up 8 bases and J gave up 0 bases, with 10 bases separating them. In germline, CDR1 is SNHLY, CDR2 FYNNEI.

The chain employs TRBV7-2 and TRBJ2-3; 10 bases line up with TRBD2. This CDR3 spans 17 amino acids. Unmatched junction bases numbered 9, after V lost 1 base and J lost 5 bases. The germline V gene has CDR1 SGHTA and CDR2 FQGNSA. CDR3 in DNA: TGTGCCAGCAGCTTAGGTCCGAGCGGGGGGGCGTTAGATACGCAGTATTTT. As protein: CASSLGPSGGALDTQYF.

This clone was observed once. The chain recombines TRBV28 with TRBJ1-1; 8 nucleotides match TRBD1. This CDR3 region has 15 residues. Germline trimming cut 5 bases from V and 1 base from J; bases unmatched to any gene: 6. CDR1 is MDHEN and CDR2 is SYDVKM in the germline V gene. CDR3 loop: CASSRLGTGNTEAFF. CDR3 bases: TGTGCCAGCAGTCGATTAGGGACAGGGAACACTGAAGCTTTCTTT. Complete variable domain (other parts from reference TRBV28 and TRBJ1-1): DVKVTQSSRYLVKRTGEKVFLECVQDMDHENMFWYRQDPGLGLRLIYFSYDVKMKEKGDIPEGYSVSREKKERFSLILESASTNQTSMYLCASSRLGTGNTEAFFGQGTRLTVV.

The J gene is TRBJ1-2, the V gene TRBV5-4, with D possibly TRBD1 on 5 matching bases. This CDR3 region has 15 residues. Trimming stripped 0 bases from V and 5 bases from J, with 14 bases between. CDR1 is SGHNT, CDR2 YYREEE, per germline (reference sequence). CDR3 nucleotide sequence: TGTGCCAGCAGCTTGGGACCCGAGGGGCAGTATGGCTACACCTTC. It encodes CASSLGPEGQYGYTF.

This chain uses TRBV4-1 with TRBJ2-1; TRBD2 aligns across 7 bases. CDR1 and CDR2 from the germline V gene are MGHRA and YSYEKL. CDR3 length: 18 amino acids. Losses at the gene ends were 0 bases for V and 7 bases for J; bases not matched to a gene: 15. The CDR3 DNA reads as TGCGCCAGCAGCCAAGATAGGGCTAGGGCCCGGGGAGGGAATGAGCAGTTCTTC. This encodes CASSQDRARARGGNEQFF.

The CDR3 DNA is TGTGCCACCAGCCCGGACAGGGCCCTCGAGCAGTACTTC. The encoded protein is CATSPDRALEQYF. The chain is built from TRBV15 and TRBJ2-7, with TRBD1 matching over 8 bases. Germline-derived CDR1 and CDR2 are LNHNV and YYDKDF (reference sequence). The CDR3 has 13 amino acids. V lost 5 bases and J lost 6; bases outside the gene matches: 6. Drawing the rest from reference TRBV15 and TRBJ2-7, the complete variable domain is DAMVIQNPRYQVTQFGKPVTLSCSQTLNHNVMYWYQQKSSQAPKLLFHYYDKDFNNEADTPDNFQSRRPNTSFCFLDIRSPGLGDTAMYLCATSPDRALEQYFGPGTRLTVT.

The chain carries TRBV18 and TRBJ1-4; 8 bases are shared with TRBD1. This CDR3 comprises 13 residues. With V trimmed by 6 bases and J by 6 bases, 3 bases remained unmatched. Per germline, CDR1 KGHSH and CDR2 LQKENI. The DNA of the CDR3 is TGTGCCAGCTCCAGGGGGCTGGATGAAAAACTGTTTTTT. It encodes CASSRGLDEKLFF.

The V and J genes are TRBV10-3 and TRBJ2-3, with 11 nucleotides matching TRBD2. Trimming cost V 2 bases and J 5 bases; bases outside gene matches: 0. The germline CDR1 and CDR2 sequences are ENHRY and SYGVKD. CDR3 length equals 14 residues. CDR3 sequence: CAISELAGGDTQYF. CDR3 in DNA: TGTGCCATCAGTGAGCTAGCGGGGGGAGATACGCAGTATTTT.

The V gene is TRBV6-5, the J gene TRBJ1-5; no clear D. The germline V and J ends were trimmed by 2 bases and 5 bases, with 10 bases remaining between them. CDR3 size: 14 residues. CDR1 and CDR2 from the germline V gene are MNHEY and SVGAGI. The CDR3 DNA follows: TGTGCCAGCAGTTACGCTCGGGGAGATCAGCCCCAGCATTTT. This sequence encodes CASSYARGDQPQHF.

The rearrangement uses TRBV29-1 and TRBJ2-2, with a tentative D call TRBD2 (5 bases). The germline V gene has CDR1 SQVTM and CDR2 ANQGSEA. V was cut by 4 bases and J by 3 bases, with 15 bases left in between. CDR3 length: 15 residues. Written as DNA, the CDR3 is TGCAGCGTTGCGCTCGGGAAGGGCGACACCGGGGAGCTGTTTTTT. It encodes CSVALGKGDTGELFF.

This chain uses TRBV19 with TRBJ2-1, with 7 nucleotides matching TRBD2. CDR1 and CDR2 (germline): LNHDA, SQIVND (reference sequence). CDR3 length equals 18 residues. The J segment lost 6 bases and the V segment lost 3 bases, leaving 17 bases of the junction unmatched. The CDR3 DNA sequence: TGTGCCAGTAGTATGGGGGGGGAGGGAATAGCGAGACGCAATGAGCAGTTCTTC. Encoded protein: CASSMGGEGIARRNEQFF.

This clone was detected once. This chain links TRBV29-1 with TRBJ1-2; D ambiguous. CDR1 and CDR2 (germline): SQVTM, ANQGSEA. The CDR3 runs to 14 residues. Deletions cut 7 bases from V and 7 bases from J, with 22 bases between. As DNA, the CDR3 is TGCAGCGGTCTGATCGGGTTCCAGGCGGGTGGCTACACCTTC. This translates into CSGLIGFQAGGYTF.

This chain links TRBV19 with TRBJ2-1; D might be TRBD1 (6 bases). This CDR3 comprises 15 residues. Germline CDR1 is LNHDA and CDR2 is SQIVND (reference sequence). Trimming pared 2 bases from V and 1 base from J, leaving 9 bases between. The CDR3 loop is CASSIYGTSYNEQFF. DNA of the CDR3: TGTGCCAGTAGTATATACGGGACATCCTACAATGAGCAGTTCTTC.

The rearrangement links TRBV30 to TRBJ1-6; TRBD1 aligns across 9 bases. The CDR3 loop spans 13 amino acids. V lost 5 bases, J lost 12 bases, and 8 bases stayed unmatched. Germline-derived CDR1 and CDR2 are GTSNPN and SVGIG (reference sequence). The CDR3 DNA is TGTGCCTGGGCGGGACAGGGAAGTATACCCCTCCACTTT. It yields the protein CAWAGQGSIPLHF.

The rearrangement uses TRBV2 and TRBJ2-5; D call uncertain. Deletions cut 8 bases from V and 4 bases from J, with 11 bases between. Per the germline V gene, CDR1 is SNHLY and CDR2 is FYNNEI. The CDR3 is made up of 12 amino acids. DNA of the CDR3: TGTGCCAGCGCGGCAGGACCAGAGACCCAGTACTTC. Translation gives CASAAGPETQYF.

The genes are TRBV19 and TRBJ2-3; possibly TRBD2 for D (5 bases). Trimming took off 7 bases at V and 3 bases at J, with 14 bases between the two ends. Germline CDR1 and CDR2: LNHDA and SQIVND (reference sequence). The CDR3 runs to 14 residues. In DNA, the CDR3 is TGTGCCAGTAAAGACTTTGGGGAGACAGATACGCAGTATTTT. As protein: CASKDFGETDTQYF.

This chain connects TRBV10-2 to TRBJ1-2, with 7 bases that match TRBD1. This CDR3 comprises 16 residues. Germline V gene sequence: CDR1 WSHSY, CDR2 SAAADI. V lost 1 base, J lost 0 bases, and 5 bases stayed unmatched. The CDR3 sequence: CASSEWGQITNYGYTF. The CDR3 DNA is TGCGCCAGCAGTGAGTGGGGACAGATAACTAACTATGGCTACACCTTC.

The V gene is TRBV6-5, the J gene TRBJ1-1; no definite D call. This CDR3 region has 12 residues. V lost 6 bases, J lost 1 base, and 6 bases lay in between. CDR1 is MNHEY, CDR2 SVGAGI, per germline. CDR3 loop: CASRRGNTEAFF. The CDR3 region has the DNA TGTGCCAGCAGGAGAGGGAACACTGAAGCTTTCTTT.

The gene calls are TRBV19 and TRBJ1-2; 8 bases align to TRBD1. Per germline, CDR1 LNHDA and CDR2 SQIVND (reference sequence). The CDR3 covers 12 residues. The ends lost 5 bases at V and 8 bases at J; junction bases unmatched: 4. In nucleotides, the CDR3 is TGTGCCAGTAGTGGACAGGGCCGAGGCTACACCTTC. Translated, it gives CASSGQGRGYTF. Looking up the rest from reference TRBV19 and TRBJ1-2 gives the full variable domain: DGGITQSPKYLFRKEGQNVTLSCEQNLNHDAMYWYRQDPGQGLRLIYYSQIVNDFQKGDIAEGYSVSREKKESFPLTVTSAQKNPTAFYLCASSGQGRGYTFGSGTRLTVV.

The genes are TRBV7-9 and TRBJ2-5; no clear D. There are 13 residues in the CDR3. Germline CDR1 reads SEHNR; CDR2 reads FQNEAQ (reference sequence). The V end lost 5 bases, the J end lost 1 base, and 8 bases lay between the germline ends. The CDR3 sequence: CASSLLAQETQYF. CDR3 coding DNA: TGTGCCAGCAGCCTTCTGGCCCAAGAGACCCAGTACTTC.